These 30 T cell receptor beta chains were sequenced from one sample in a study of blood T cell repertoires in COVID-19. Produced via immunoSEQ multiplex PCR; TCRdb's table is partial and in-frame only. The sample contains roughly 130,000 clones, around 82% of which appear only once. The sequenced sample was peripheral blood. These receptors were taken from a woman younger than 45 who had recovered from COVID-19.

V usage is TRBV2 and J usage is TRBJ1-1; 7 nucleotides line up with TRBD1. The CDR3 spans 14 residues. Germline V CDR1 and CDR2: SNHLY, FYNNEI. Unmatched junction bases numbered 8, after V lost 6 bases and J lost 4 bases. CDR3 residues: CASSPTGIGTEAFF. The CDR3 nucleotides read TGTGCCAGCAGCCCGACAGGGATCGGCACTGAAGCTTTCTTT.

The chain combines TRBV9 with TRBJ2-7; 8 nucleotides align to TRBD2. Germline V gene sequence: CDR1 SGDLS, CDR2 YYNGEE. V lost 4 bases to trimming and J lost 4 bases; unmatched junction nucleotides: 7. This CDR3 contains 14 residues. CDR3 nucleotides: TGTGCCAGCAGCCCGAGCGGGAGTGGGTACGAGCAGTACTTC. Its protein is CASSPSGSGYEQYF. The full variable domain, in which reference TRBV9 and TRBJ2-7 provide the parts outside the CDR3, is DSGVTQTPKHLITATGQRVTLRCSPRSGDLSVYWYQQSLDQGLQFLIQYYNGEERAKGNILERFSAQQFPDLHSELNLSSLELGDSALYFCASSPSGSGYEQYFGPGTRLTVT.

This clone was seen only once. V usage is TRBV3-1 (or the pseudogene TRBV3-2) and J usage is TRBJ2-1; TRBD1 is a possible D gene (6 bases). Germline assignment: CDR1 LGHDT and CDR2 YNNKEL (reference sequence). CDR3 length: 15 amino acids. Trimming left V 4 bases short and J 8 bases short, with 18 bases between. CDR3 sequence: CASSRGGPVSHEQFF. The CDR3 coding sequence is TGTGCCAGCAGCCGAGGGGGACCAGTGTCCCATGAGCAGTTCTTC.

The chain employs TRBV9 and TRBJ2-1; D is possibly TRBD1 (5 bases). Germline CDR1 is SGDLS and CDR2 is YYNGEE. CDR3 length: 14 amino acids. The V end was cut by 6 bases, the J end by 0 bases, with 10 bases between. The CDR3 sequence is CASNVGPSYNEQFF. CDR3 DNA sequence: TGTGCCAGCAATGTGGGGCCCTCCTACAATGAGCAGTTCTTC.

The CDR3 DNA reads as TGTGCCAGTAGTATACTACTGAACACTGAAGCTTTCTTT. This codes for CASSILLNTEAFF. J is TRBJ1-1 and V is TRBV19; D is undetermined. V was shortened by 2 bases and J by 0 bases, with 4 bases between the two germline ends. Germline assignment: CDR1 LNHDA and CDR2 SQIVND (reference sequence). The CDR3 sequence is 13 residues long. Together with reference TRBV19 and TRBJ1-1, the CDR3 gives the full variable domain: DGGITQSPKYLFRKEGQNVTLSCEQNLNHDAMYWYRQDPGQGLRLIYYSQIVNDFQKGDIAEGYSVSREKKESFPLTVTSAQKNPTAFYLCASSILLNTEAFFGQGTRLTVV.

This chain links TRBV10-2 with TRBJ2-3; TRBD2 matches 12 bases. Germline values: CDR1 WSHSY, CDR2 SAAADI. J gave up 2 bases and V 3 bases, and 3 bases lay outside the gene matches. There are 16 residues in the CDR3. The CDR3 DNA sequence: TGCGCCAGCAGTGATGGGACTAGCGGGTACACAGATACGCAGTATTTT. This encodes CASSDGTSGYTDTQYF.

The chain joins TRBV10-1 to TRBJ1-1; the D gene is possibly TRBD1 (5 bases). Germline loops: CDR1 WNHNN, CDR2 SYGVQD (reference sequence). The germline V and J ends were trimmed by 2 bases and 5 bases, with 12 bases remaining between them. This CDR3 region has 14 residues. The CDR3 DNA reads TGCGCCAGCAGTGAGGGACAACAAGGGACTGAAGCTTTCTTT. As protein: CASSEGQQGTEAFF.

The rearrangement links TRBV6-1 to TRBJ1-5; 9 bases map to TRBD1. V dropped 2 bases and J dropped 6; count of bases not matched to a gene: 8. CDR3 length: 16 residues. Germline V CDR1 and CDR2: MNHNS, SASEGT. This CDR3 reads CASSEIVGQGRQPQHF. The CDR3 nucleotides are TGTGCCAGCAGTGAAATAGTGGGACAGGGACGTCAGCCCCAGCATTTT.

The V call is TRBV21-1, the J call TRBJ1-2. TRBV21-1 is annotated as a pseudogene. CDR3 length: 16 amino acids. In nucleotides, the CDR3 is TGTGCCAGCAGCATATCCCCACGATACTCTAACTATGGCTACACCTTC. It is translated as CASSISPRYSNYGYTF.

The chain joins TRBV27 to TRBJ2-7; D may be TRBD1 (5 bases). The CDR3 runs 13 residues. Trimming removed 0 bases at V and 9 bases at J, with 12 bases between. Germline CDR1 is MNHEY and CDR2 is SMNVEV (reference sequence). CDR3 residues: CASSLSAGRWQYF. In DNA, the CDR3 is TGTGCCAGCAGTTTATCGGCAGGGCGGTGGCAGTACTTC.

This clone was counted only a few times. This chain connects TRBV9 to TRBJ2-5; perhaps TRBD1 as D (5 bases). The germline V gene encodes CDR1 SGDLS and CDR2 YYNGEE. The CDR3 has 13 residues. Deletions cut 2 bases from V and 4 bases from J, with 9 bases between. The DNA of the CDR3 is TGTGCCAGCAGCGTCAGGGAAAGAGAGACCCAGTACTTC. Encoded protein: CASSVRERETQYF.

CDR3 region: CASSLVPTSLSGNTIYF. The CDR3, as DNA: TGCGCCAGCAGCTTGGTTCCCACTAGCCTCTCTGGAAACACCATATATTTT. This rearrangement joins TRBV5-1 to TRBJ1-3; D gene uncertain. There are 17 residues in the CDR3. CDR1 SGHRS and CDR2 YFSETQ come from the germline V gene. V dropped 0 bases and J dropped 0 bases, with 13 bases sitting between them.

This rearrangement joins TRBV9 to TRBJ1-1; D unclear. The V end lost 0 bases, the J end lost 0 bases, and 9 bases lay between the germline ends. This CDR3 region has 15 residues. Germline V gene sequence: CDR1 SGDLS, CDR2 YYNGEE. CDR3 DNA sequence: TGTGCCAGCAGCGTAGTACAGACTATGAACACTGAAGCTTTCTTT. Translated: CASSVVQTMNTEAFF.

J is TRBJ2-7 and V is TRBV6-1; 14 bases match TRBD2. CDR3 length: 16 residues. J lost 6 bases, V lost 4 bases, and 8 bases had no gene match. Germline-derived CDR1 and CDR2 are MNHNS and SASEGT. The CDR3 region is CASSGTSGRLVREQYF. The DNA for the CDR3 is TGTGCCAGCAGTGGGACTAGCGGGAGGCTCGTCCGCGAGCAGTACTTC.

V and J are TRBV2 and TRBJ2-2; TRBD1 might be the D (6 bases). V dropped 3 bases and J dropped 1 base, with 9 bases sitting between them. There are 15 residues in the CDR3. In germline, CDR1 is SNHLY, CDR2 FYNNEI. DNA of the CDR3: TGTGCCAGCAGTGAGCCGGGACAGAACACCGGGGAGCTGTTTTTT. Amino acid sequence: CASSEPGQNTGELFF.

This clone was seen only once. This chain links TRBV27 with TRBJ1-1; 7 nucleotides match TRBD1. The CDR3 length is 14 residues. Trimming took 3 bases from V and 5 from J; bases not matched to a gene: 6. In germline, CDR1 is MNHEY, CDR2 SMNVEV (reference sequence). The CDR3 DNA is TGTGCCAGCAGTTTCGACAGGGTAGGGACTGAAGCTTTCTTT. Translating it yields CASSFDRVGTEAFF.

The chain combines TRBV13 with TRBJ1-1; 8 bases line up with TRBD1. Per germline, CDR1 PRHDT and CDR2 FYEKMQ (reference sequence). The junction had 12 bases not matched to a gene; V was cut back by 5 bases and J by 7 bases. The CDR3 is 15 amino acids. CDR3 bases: TGTGCCAGCAGCGTAGTAGGACAGGGCGGACTTGAAGCTTTCTTT. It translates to CASSVVGQGGLEAFF.

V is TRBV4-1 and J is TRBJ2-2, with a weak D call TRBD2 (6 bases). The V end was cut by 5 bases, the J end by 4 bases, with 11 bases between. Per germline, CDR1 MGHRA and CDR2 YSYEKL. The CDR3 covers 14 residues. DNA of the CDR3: TGCGCCAGCAGCTACCACGGGGGCACCGGGGAGCTGTTTTTT. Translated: CASSYHGGTGELFF.

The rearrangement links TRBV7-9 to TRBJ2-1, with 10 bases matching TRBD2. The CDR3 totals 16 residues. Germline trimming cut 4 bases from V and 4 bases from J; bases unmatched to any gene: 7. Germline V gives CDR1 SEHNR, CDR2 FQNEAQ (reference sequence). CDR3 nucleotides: TGTGCCAGCAGCTCCTTCGGTAGCGGGGGGTACAATGAGCAGTTCTTC. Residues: CASSSFGSGGYNEQFF.

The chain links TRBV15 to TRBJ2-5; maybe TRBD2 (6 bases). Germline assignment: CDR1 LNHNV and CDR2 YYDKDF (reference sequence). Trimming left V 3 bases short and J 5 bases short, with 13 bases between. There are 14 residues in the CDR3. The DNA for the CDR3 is TGTGCCACCAGCAGCAGACTAGATGCGGAGACCCAGTACTTC. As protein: CATSSRLDAETQYF.

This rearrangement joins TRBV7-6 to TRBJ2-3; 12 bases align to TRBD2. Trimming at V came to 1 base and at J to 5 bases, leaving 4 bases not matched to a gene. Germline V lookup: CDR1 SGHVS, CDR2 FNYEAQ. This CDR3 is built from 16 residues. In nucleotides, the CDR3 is TGTGCCAGCAGCTTAGGGCTAGCGGGGGGGCAAGATACGCAGTATTTT. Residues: CASSLGLAGGQDTQYF.

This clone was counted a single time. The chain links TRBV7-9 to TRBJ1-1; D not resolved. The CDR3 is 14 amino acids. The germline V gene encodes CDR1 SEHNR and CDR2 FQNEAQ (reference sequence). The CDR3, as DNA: TGTGCAGCCAAGGCCATTGGAGAGAACACTGAAGCTTTCTTT. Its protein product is CAAKAIGENTEAFF.

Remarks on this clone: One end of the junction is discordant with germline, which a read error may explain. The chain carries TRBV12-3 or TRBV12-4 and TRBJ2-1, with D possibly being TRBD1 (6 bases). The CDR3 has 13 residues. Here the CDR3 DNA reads TGTGCCAGCAGTACAGGGCAGGGTACGGGCCAGATCTTC. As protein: CASSTGQGTGQIF.

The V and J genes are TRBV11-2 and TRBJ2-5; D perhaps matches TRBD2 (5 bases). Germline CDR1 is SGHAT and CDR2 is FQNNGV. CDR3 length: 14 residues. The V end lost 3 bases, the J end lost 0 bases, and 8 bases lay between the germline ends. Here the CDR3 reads CASSFLANQETQYF. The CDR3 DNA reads TGTGCCAGCAGCTTTCTAGCAAACCAAGAGACCCAGTACTTC.

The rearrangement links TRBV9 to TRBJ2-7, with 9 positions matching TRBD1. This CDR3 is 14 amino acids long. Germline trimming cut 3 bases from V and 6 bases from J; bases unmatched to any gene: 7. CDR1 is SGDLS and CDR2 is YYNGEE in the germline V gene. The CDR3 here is CASSDGTGPSEQYF. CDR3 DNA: TGTGCCAGCAGCGACGGGACAGGGCCGTCCGAGCAGTACTTC.

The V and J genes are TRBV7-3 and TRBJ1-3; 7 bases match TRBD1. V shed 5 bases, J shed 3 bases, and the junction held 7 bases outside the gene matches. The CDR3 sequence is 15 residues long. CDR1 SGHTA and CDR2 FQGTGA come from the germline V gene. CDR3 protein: CASSLSGGYGNTIYF. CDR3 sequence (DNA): TGTGCCAGCAGCCTCTCAGGGGGGTATGGAAACACCATATATTTT.

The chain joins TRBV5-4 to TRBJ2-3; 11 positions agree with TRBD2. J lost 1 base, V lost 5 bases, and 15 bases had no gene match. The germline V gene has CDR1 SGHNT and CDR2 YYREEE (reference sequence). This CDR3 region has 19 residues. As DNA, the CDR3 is TGTGCCAGCAGAAGGAGCGGGCTAGCGGGAGGAGGGGGCACAGATACGCAGTATTTT. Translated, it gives CASRRSGLAGGGGTDTQYF.

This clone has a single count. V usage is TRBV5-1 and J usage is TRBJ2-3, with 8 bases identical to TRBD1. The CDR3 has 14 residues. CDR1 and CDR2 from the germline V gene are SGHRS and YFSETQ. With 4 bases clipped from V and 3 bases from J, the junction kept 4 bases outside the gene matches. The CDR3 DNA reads TGCGCCAGCAGCGGACAGGGTCGGACAGATACGCAGTATTTT. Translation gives CASSGQGRTDTQYF.

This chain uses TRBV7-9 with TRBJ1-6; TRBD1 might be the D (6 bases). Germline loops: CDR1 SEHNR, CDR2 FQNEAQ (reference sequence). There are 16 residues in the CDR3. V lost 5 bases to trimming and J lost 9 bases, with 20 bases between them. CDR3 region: CASSPHYDQGLSPLHF. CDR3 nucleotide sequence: TGTGCCAGCAGCCCCCATTATGACCAGGGGCTTTCACCCCTCCACTTT.

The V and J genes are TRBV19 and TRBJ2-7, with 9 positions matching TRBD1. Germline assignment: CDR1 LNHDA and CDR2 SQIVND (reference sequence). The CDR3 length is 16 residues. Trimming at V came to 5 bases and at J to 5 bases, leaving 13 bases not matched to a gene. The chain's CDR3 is CASSPKTGGPIHEQYF. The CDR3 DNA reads TGTGCCAGTAGTCCGAAAACAGGGGGCCCAATCCACGAGCAGTACTTC.